Below, 15 T cell receptor beta chains from the same sample are listed, as sequenced in a study of T cells after yellow fever vaccination. TCRdb re-analysed the 5' RACE reads in MiXCR, keeping a single row per CDR3 protein. The table has hundreds of thousands of distinct CDR3 sequences, over 15% seen once. The sample here was PBMCs, taken before the yellow fever booster vaccination. Receptors originate from a young man who received the YFV17D yellow fever vaccine.

This rearrangement joins TRBV6-2 or TRBV6-3 to TRBJ1-2, with unresolved D. There are 13 residues in the CDR3. V was cut by 6 bases and J by 10 bases, with 18 bases left in between. Germline CDR1 MNHEY, CDR2 SVGEGT. The CDR3 loop is CASRSGPLSYYTF. The CDR3 DNA is TGTGCCAGCAGGTCCGGGCCCCTAAGCTACTACACCTTC.

This clonotype was observed a few times. The V gene is TRBV3-1, the J gene TRBJ1-6; D remains ambiguous. From germline, CDR1 is LGHDT and CDR2 YNNKEL (reference sequence). Trimming pared 3 bases from V and 7 bases from J, leaving 7 bases between. CDR3 size: 13 residues. CDR3 residues: CASSQVMNSPLHF. CDR3 nucleotide sequence: TGTGCCAGCAGCCAGGTTATGAATTCACCCCTCCACTTT.

This clonotype has only a few counts. The CDR3 DNA reads TGTGCCACCAGCCCTCGGACAGATGGCGAGCAGTACTTC. Translated: CATSPRTDGEQYF. The gene calls are TRBV15 and TRBJ2-7, with a tentative D call TRBD1 (6 bases). The CDR3 loop spans 13 amino acids. Germline CDR1 is LNHNV and CDR2 is YYDKDF (reference sequence). The germline V and J ends were trimmed by 5 bases and 6 bases, with 14 bases remaining between them.

This clonotype was detected a few times. This chain links TRBV5-1 with TRBJ1-1, with D perhaps TRBD1 (5 bases). Trimming took 2 bases from V and 7 from J, leaving 21 bases between them. Per germline, CDR1 SGHRS and CDR2 YFSETQ. This CDR3 region has 16 residues. CDR3: CASSFLGRAKLGEAFF. The CDR3 DNA sequence: TGCGCCAGCAGCTTTCTGGGCAGGGCTAAATTAGGTGAAGCTTTCTTT. The variable domain in full, completed from reference TRBV5-1 and TRBJ1-1, reads KAGVTQTPRYLIKTRGQQVTLSCSPISGHRSVSWYQQTPGQGLQFLFEYFSETQRNKGNFPGRFSGRQFSNSRSEMNVSTLELGDSALYLCASSFLGRAKLGEAFFGQGTRLTVV.

This clonotype appeared a few times. The genes are TRBV4-3 and TRBJ1-6; D possibly corresponds to TRBD1 (5 bases). Trimming stripped 4 bases from V and 6 bases from J, with 16 bases between. CDR3 size: 16 residues. Germline assignment: CDR1 LGHNA and CDR2 YSLEER. CDR3 nucleotides: TGCGCCAGCAGCCGAGGGACCGACACAGCTAATTCACCCCTCCACTTT. Translating gives CASSRGTDTANSPLHF.

The chain employs TRBV9 and TRBJ2-1; 15 bases align to TRBD2. V shed 4 bases, J shed 10 bases, and the junction held 6 bases outside the gene matches. The germline V gene encodes CDR1 SGDLS and CDR2 YYNGEE. The CDR3 extends over 15 amino acids. The CDR3 sequence: CASSWGLAGGGEQFF. The DNA for the CDR3 is TGTGCCAGCAGCTGGGGACTAGCGGGGGGCGGGGAGCAGTTCTTC.

This rearrangement joins TRBV20-1 to TRBJ2-7; 11 bases line up with TRBD1. Germline V lookup: CDR1 DFQATT, CDR2 SNEGSKA (reference sequence). J gave up 7 bases and V 5 bases, and 10 bases lay outside the gene matches. The CDR3 covers 14 residues. CDR3 coding DNA: TGCAGTGCTCCAATGCCGGGACAGGGGGAAGAGCAGTACTTC. Its translation is CSAPMPGQGEEQYF.

This clonotype was recorded at least ten times. The chain has TRBV6-5 and TRBJ2-3, with TRBD2 identical over 9 bases. J was trimmed by 6 bases and V by 0 bases; bases with no gene match: 7. This CDR3 is built from 16 residues. The germline V gene encodes CDR1 MNHEY and CDR2 SVGAGI. The CDR3 DNA follows: TGTGCCAGCAGTTACTCGCCGCGGGGGGGCAGGGATACGCAGTATTTT. Amino acid sequence: CASSYSPRGGRDTQYF.

This clonotype showed up just a few times. V is TRBV15 and J is TRBJ1-5; TRBD1 might be the D (6 bases). CDR3 size: 15 residues. The germline CDR1 and CDR2 sequences are LNHNV and YYDKDF (reference sequence). With 3 bases removed from V and 2 bases from J, the gap between germline ends came to 11 bases. CDR3 sequence: CATSRGAVGNQPQHF. CDR3 bases: TGTGCCACCAGCAGGGGGGCAGTGGGCAATCAGCCCCAGCATTTT.

This clonotype was observed at least ten times. The V call is TRBV12-3 or TRBV12-4, the J call TRBJ2-1; D is uncertain. The germline V and J ends were trimmed by 2 bases and 3 bases, with 8 bases remaining between them. CDR3 length equals 14 residues. CDR3 sequence reads: CASSLRRIYNEQFF. CDR3 in DNA: TGTGCCAGCAGTTTACGCCGGATCTACAATGAGCAGTTCTTC.

This chain joins TRBV5-5 and TRBJ2-7; tentative D call: TRBD2 (7 bases). Germline V lookup: CDR1 SGHKS, CDR2 YYEKEE (reference sequence). V shed 2 bases and J shed 2 bases, with 11 bases lying between them. The CDR3 covers 14 residues. DNA for the CDR3: TGTGCCAGCAGCTTTGGGGGGGCCCCCTACGAGCAGTACTTC. Translation gives CASSFGGAPYEQYF.

This chain uses TRBV20-1 with TRBJ1-3; tentative D call: TRBD1 (5 bases). This CDR3 has 13 residues. In germline, CDR1 is DFQATT, CDR2 SNEGSKA (reference sequence). V was cut by 3 bases and J by 1 base, with 7 bases left in between. The CDR3 spells CSASGGSGNTIYF. CDR3 in DNA: TGCAGTGCTAGTGGGGGTTCTGGAAACACCATATATTTT.

The sample holds a few counts of this clonotype. V is TRBV4-3 and J is TRBJ1-5; TRBD1 matches 7 bases. Trimming removed 0 bases from V and 2 bases from J; junction bases left unmatched: 13. CDR1 and CDR2 from the germline V gene are LGHNA and YSLEER. The CDR3 has 19 residues. The CDR3 sequence: CASSQDFSGRGGRNQPQHF. CDR3 sequence (DNA): TGCGCCAGCAGCCAAGATTTTTCGGGTCGAGGGGGCCGCAATCAGCCCCAGCATTTT.

This clonotype has more than one count but fewer than ten. J is TRBJ2-5 and V is TRBV7-2; no clear D. The germline V gene encodes CDR1 SGHTA and CDR2 FQGNSA. V dropped 0 bases and J dropped 4 bases, with 12 bases sitting between them. The CDR3 length is 15 residues. As DNA, the CDR3 is TGTGCCAGCAGCTTAGCGCTAAGGGCCCCAGAGACCCAGTACTTC. The encoded protein is CASSLALRAPETQYF.

This clonotype occurred many times. This sequence joins TRBV12-3 or TRBV12-4 and TRBJ2-5; the D gene is possibly TRBD1 (6 bases). V gave up 5 bases and J gave up 2 bases, with 12 bases separating them. The CDR3 extends over 14 amino acids. The CDR3 DNA is TGTGCCAGCAGTATGACAGGCCATCAAGAGACCCAGTACTTC. It specifies CASSMTGHQETQYF.